This T cell receptor (beta chain) was identified in a study of pediatric ulcerative colitis. Repertoires were generated with immunoSEQ multiplex PCR, while TCRdb's copy carries only in-frame clones and drops some. This table has some 9,100 clones, around 90% appearing once. In germline, CDR1 is KGHSH, CDR2 LQKENI. The CDR3 runs 16 residues. Regarding the study as a whole: Ulcerative colitis patients shared more blood-rectal clones than controls. A couple of patients had blood samples with substantially reduced template counts.

Remarks on this clone: What it binds is unknown. Compared with germline, one end of the junction differs, possibly owing to a read error.

This chain uses TRBV18 with TRBJ2-7; maybe TRBD1 (5 bases). The TCR originated in a girl aged 5-17 years with moderate ulcerative colitis. The sequenced sample was blood. In DNA form, the CDR3 reads TGTGCCAGCTCATCACCGGACACCCAAGGAGACTACGAGCAGTACTTC. Amino acids: CASSSPDTQGDYEQYF.